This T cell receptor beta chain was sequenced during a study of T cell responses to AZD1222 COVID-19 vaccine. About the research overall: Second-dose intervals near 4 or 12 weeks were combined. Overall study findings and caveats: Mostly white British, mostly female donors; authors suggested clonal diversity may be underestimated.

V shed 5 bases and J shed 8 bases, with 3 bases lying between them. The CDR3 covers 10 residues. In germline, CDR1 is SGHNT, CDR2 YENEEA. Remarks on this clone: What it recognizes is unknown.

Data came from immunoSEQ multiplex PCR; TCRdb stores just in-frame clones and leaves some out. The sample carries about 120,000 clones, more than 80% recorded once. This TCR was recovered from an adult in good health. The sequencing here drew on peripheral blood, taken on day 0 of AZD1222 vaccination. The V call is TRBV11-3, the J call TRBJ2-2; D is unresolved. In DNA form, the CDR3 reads TGTGCCAGCAGCGGGGGGGAGCTGTTTTTT. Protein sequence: CASSGGELFF.